The rows below give T cell receptor beta chains drawn from one sample of a study of OX40 agonist ivuxolimab in advanced cancers. Sequencing was performed with immunoSEQ multiplex PCR; in TCRdb, only in-frame clones are kept and a portion is missing. The sample gives tens of thousands of clones, roughly three quarters of which show up once; approximately 4.4% is in the top ten. This sample comprised CD4+ or CD8+ T cells sorted from blood, obtained in a trial of the OX40 agonist ivuxolimab. The source of these receptors is an adult with an advanced solid tumor such as melanoma, head and neck, liver or kidney cancer. CDR3s include the opening cysteine and the closing phenylalanine or tryptophan. Fields, in order: clone size, J gene, D gene, V gene, CDR3 DNA, CDR3 protein. A D gene is named only where the DNA matches it firmly. The listing skips clone size in some rows; elsewhere it reads once, few, many or a size class.

size: NA; J: TRBJ2-6; D: NA; V: TRBV10-1; DNA: TGCGCCAGCAGTGCCGCTGGGGCCAACGTCCTGACTTTC; CDR3: CASSAAGANVLTF
size: NA; J: TRBJ2-1; D: TRBD2; V: TRBV27; DNA: TGTGCCAGCAGTCCGAGACTAGCACTTAGCTCCTACAATGAGCAGTTCTTC; CDR3: CASSPRLALSSYNEQFF
size: NA; J: TRBJ1-5; D: TRBD1; V: TRBV2; DNA: TGTGCCAGCAGTGTGGGGGGACAGGGTTTTCAGCCCCAGCATTTT; CDR3: CASSVGGQGFQPQHF
size: NA; J: TRBJ2-3; D: NA; V: TRBV28; DNA: TGTGCCAGCAGTGCCCTCGGTGCGTCAGTCGGAGATACGCAGTATTTT; CDR3: CASSALGASVGDTQYF
size: NA; J: TRBJ2-2; D: TRBD1; V: TRBV9; DNA: TGTGCCAGTAGCGTAGCGAGGACAGGAAACACCGGGGAGCTGTTTTTT; CDR3: CASSVARTGNTGELFF
size: NA; J: TRBJ2-7; D: NA; V: TRBV6-6; DNA: TGTGCCAGCAGTTACTCCCGCGACGACGAGCAGTACTTC; CDR3: CASSYSRDDEQYF
size: NA; J: TRBJ2-7; D: TRBD2; V: TRBV7-2; DNA: TGTGCCAGCAGCCCGGGACTAGCGGGAGTTGAGCAGTACTTC; CDR3: CASSPGLAGVEQYF
size: NA; J: TRBJ2-1; D: TRBD1; V: TRBV6-1; DNA: TGTGCCAGCAGTGAAGCCTCCCGGACAGGGCAGTTCTTC; CDR3: CASSEASRTGQFF
size: NA; J: TRBJ2-3; D: NA; V: TRBV9; DNA: TGTGCCAGCAGCCCAACGAGCACAGATACGCAGTATTTT; CDR3: CASSPTSTDTQYF
size: few; J: TRBJ2-1; D: NA; V: TRBV27; DNA: TGTGCCAGCAGTTTAGACAGTTCCTACAATGAGCAGTTCTTC; CDR3: CASSLDSSYNEQFF
size: NA; J: TRBJ1-4; D: NA; V: TRBV30; DNA: TGTGCCTGGACTCGCCGAACCTCAACTAATGAAAAACTGTTTTTT; CDR3: CAWTRRTSTNEKLFF
size: NA; J: TRBJ1-5; D: NA; V: TRBV30; DNA: TGTGCCTGGAGTCCCAGGTCTAATCAGCCCCAGCATTTT; CDR3: CAWSPRSNQPQHF
size: NA; J: TRBJ1-2; D: NA; V: TRBV11-2; DNA: TGTGCCAGCAGCTTAGATGGCCAAGGGGATGGCTACACCTTC; CDR3: CASSLDGQGDGYTF
size: NA; J: TRBJ1-2; D: NA; V: TRBV5-5; DNA: TGTGCCAGCAGCCCCGACCGGGCGGGTTGGGGCTACACCTTC; CDR3: CASSPDRAGWGYTF
size: NA; J: TRBJ1-6; D: NA; V: TRBV11-2; DNA: TGTGCCAGCAGCCGGGACTCCCCGAGCTCCTATAATTCACCCCTCCACTTT; CDR3: CASSRDSPSSYNSPLHF
size: NA; J: TRBJ1-4; D: NA; V: TRBV19; DNA: TGTGCCAGTAGCCACAGCAATGAAAAACTGTTTTTT; CDR3: CASSHSNEKLFF
size: NA; J: TRBJ1-5; D: NA; V: TRBV27; DNA: TGTGCCAGCAGTCCGAGGGGGGATCGGGATCAGCCCCAGCATTTT; CDR3: CASSPRGDRDQPQHF
size: NA; J: TRBJ2-3; D: TRBD2; V: TRBV19; DNA: TGTGCCAGTAGTATTACTTTTGTGGCGGGGGGGACAGATACGCAGTATTTT; CDR3: CASSITFVAGGTDTQYF
size: NA; J: TRBJ1-2; D: NA; V: TRBV18; DNA: TGTGCCAGCTCACCCGCCGAGGGGGCTAACTATGGCTACACCTTC; CDR3: CASSPAEGANYGYTF
size: NA; J: TRBJ2-7; D: NA; V: TRBV6-5; DNA: TGTGCCAGCAGACTGGGACTGTTCTACGAGCAGTACTTC; CDR3: CASRLGLFYEQYF
size: NA; J: TRBJ2-3; D: NA; V: TRBV6-5; DNA: TGTGCCAGCAGTTATAGTGGGGCCCGCACAGATACGCAGTATTTT; CDR3: CASSYSGARTDTQYF
size: NA; J: TRBJ2-3; D: TRBD1; V: TRBV18; DNA: TGTGCCAGCTCCGGACAGGGGCAGACAGATACGCAGTATTTT; CDR3: CASSGQGQTDTQYF
size: NA; J: TRBJ1-1; D: NA; V: TRBV28; DNA: TGTGCCACGGGGGTTCTCTGGTCGAACACTGAAGCTTTCTTT; CDR3: CATGVLWSNTEAFF
size: NA; J: TRBJ1-5; D: TRBD1; V: TRBV5-1; DNA: TGCGCCAGCAGCTTGCGACAGGGACAGGGTCAGCCCCAGCATTTT; CDR3: CASSLRQGQGQPQHF
size: NA; J: TRBJ2-7; D: NA; V: TRBV7-8; DNA: TGTGCCAGCAGTCCCCCCCCCTGGTACTCCTACGAGCAGTACTTC; CDR3: CASSPPPWYSYEQYF
size: NA; J: TRBJ1-3; D: TRBD1; V: TRBV7-9; DNA: TGTGCCAGCAGCTTCCGGACAGGGAGGAACACCATATATTTT; CDR3: CASSFRTGRNTIYF
size: NA; J: TRBJ1-5; D: NA; V: TRBV6-5; DNA: TGTGCCAGCAGTTCCTTAGGGCAGGGTAGCAATCAGCCCCAGCATTTT; CDR3: CASSSLGQGSNQPQHF
size: NA; J: TRBJ2-3; D: TRBD1; V: TRBV28; DNA: TGTGCCAGCAGTTTAGGAGCGACAGGGGGCGGGGATACGCAGTATTTT; CDR3: CASSLGATGGGDTQYF
size: NA; J: TRBJ1-2; D: NA; V: TRBV4-1; DNA: TGCGCCAGCAGCCAAGAATTTGGTCGGGGCTACACCTTC; CDR3: CASSQEFGRGYTF
size: NA; J: TRBJ1-4; D: TRBD1; V: TRBV2; DNA: TGTGCCAGCAGTGGAATCGGGGGGACAGGGGTTGAAAAACTGTTTTTT; CDR3: CASSGIGGTGVEKLFF
size: NA; J: TRBJ2-5; D: NA; V: TRBV7-2; DNA: TGTGCCAGCAGCTTAGCATCGGCTCAAGAGACCCAGTACTTC; CDR3: CASSLASAQETQYF
size: once; J: TRBJ1-4; D: NA; V: TRBV5-8; DNA: TGTGCCAGCAGCCCCCTTGAGCAGGGATACGAAAAACTGTTTTTT; CDR3: CASSPLEQGYEKLFF
size: NA; J: TRBJ2-7; D: NA; V: TRBV5-1; DNA: TGCGCCAGCAGCTTGACGGAGGGGGTCTACGAGCAGTACTTC; CDR3: CASSLTEGVYEQYF
size: NA; J: TRBJ1-1; D: NA; V: TRBV10-1; DNA: TGCGCCAGCATGGGGTCCGGCACTGAAGCTTTCTTT; CDR3: CASMGSGTEAFF
size: NA; J: TRBJ2-2; D: TRBD2; V: TRBV28; DNA: TGTGCCAGCAGTCCGCCTTTCCTAGCGGGACTCACCGGGGAGCTGTTTTTT; CDR3: CASSPPFLAGLTGELFF
size: NA; J: TRBJ2-3; D: TRBD2; V: TRBV5-1; DNA: TGCGCCAGCAGCCCCGTTTCTGGACTAGCGGGGGGCCCCCGCACAGATACGCAGTATTTT; CDR3: CASSPVSGLAGGPRTDTQYF
size: once; J: TRBJ2-5; D: NA; V: TRBV25-1; DNA: TGTGCCAGCAGTGAATATCGGGGGCGAGAGACCCAGTACTTC; CDR3: CASSEYRGRETQYF
size: NA; J: TRBJ2-6; D: NA; V: TRBV5-1; DNA: TGCGCCAGCCCAGACGGGGCCAACGTCCTGACTTTC; CDR3: CASPDGANVLTF
size: NA; J: TRBJ1-4; D: NA; V: TRBV2; DNA: TGTGCCAGCAGTGCCCAGGGAGCGGGGAGTGAAAAACTGTTTTTT; CDR3: CASSAQGAGSEKLFF
size: NA; J: TRBJ1-6; D: NA; V: TRBV7-9; DNA: TGTGCCAGCAGCCAGGGCTTTCTCAATTCACCCCTCCACTTT; CDR3: CASSQGFLNSPLHF
size: NA; J: TRBJ2-4; D: NA; V: TRBV5-5; DNA: TGTGCCAGCACTCGGGACACTGGCTCTGACATTCAGTACTTC; CDR3: CASTRDTGSDIQYF
size: NA; J: TRBJ2-2; D: NA; V: TRBV5-1; DNA: TGCGCCAGCAGCCTTATGGCAGGGGCTAACACCGGGGAGCTGTTTTTT; CDR3: CASSLMAGANTGELFF
size: NA; J: TRBJ1-6; D: TRBD1; V: TRBV6-5; DNA: TGTGCCAGCAGTCTTCCGGGACAGTATTCACCCCTCCACTTT; CDR3: CASSLPGQYSPLHF
size: NA; J: TRBJ1-5; D: NA; V: TRBV5-8; DNA: TGTGCCAGCAGCTTGGTGATTGGGCCCCAGCATTTT; CDR3: CASSLVIGPQHF
size: NA; J: TRBJ2-7; D: TRBD2; V: TRBV6-1; DNA: TGTGCCAGCAGTGACGGGACTAGCGGAGGCGAGCAGTACTTC; CDR3: CASSDGTSGGEQYF
size: once; J: TRBJ1-1; D: NA; V: TRBV9; DNA: TGTGCCAGCAGCGTAGGTCCGAACACTGAAGCTTTCTTT; CDR3: CASSVGPNTEAFF
size: NA; J: TRBJ1-3; D: NA; V: TRBV9; DNA: TGTGCCAGCAGCGTAGCTCGTCCAGGGGCTGGAAACACCATATATTTT; CDR3: CASSVARPGAGNTIYF
size: once; J: TRBJ1-4; D: NA; V: TRBV11-3; DNA: TGTGCCAGCAGCCGAGTGGGGGCAACTAATGAAAAACTGTTTTTT; CDR3: CASSRVGATNEKLFF
size: NA; J: TRBJ2-5; D: TRBD2; V: TRBV7-2; DNA: TGTGCCAGCAGCCCCCGGAGGGCGGGAGGCGGGATGGAGACCCAGTACTTC; CDR3: CASSPRRAGGGMETQYF
size: NA; J: TRBJ2-5; D: TRBD2; V: TRBV6-6; DNA: TGTGCCAGCAGTTACTCGACTAGCGGCCAAGAGACCCAGTACTTC; CDR3: CASSYSTSGQETQYF
size: few; J: TRBJ1-4; D: TRBD1; V: TRBV5-1; DNA: TGCGCCAGCACCACCCTGACAGGGGATGAAAAACTGTTTTTT; CDR3: CASTTLTGDEKLFF
size: once; J: TRBJ1-2; D: NA; V: TRBV6-5; DNA: TGTGCCAGCAGTTTCACAGGGCCGGGTGGCTACACCTTC; CDR3: CASSFTGPGGYTF